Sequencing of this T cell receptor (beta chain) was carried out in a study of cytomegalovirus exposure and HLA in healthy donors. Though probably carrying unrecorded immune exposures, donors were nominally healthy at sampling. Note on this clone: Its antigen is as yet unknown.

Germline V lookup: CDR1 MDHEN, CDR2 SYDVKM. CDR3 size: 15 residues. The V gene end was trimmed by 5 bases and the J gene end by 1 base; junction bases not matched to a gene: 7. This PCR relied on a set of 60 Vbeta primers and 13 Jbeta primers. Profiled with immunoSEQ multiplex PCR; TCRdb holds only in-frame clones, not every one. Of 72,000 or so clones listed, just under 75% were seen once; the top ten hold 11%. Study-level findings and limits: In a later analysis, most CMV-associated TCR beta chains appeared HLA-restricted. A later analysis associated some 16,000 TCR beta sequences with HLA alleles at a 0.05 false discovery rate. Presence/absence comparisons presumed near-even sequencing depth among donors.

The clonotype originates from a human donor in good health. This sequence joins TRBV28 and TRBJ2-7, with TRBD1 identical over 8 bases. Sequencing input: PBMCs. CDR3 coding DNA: TGTGCCAGCAGTCGGGACAGGACATTTTCCTACGAGCAGTACTTC. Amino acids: CASSRDRTFSYEQYF. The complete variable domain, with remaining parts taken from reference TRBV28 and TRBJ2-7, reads DVKVTQSSRYLVKRTGEKVFLECVQDMDHENMFWYRQDPGLGLRLIYFSYDVKMKEKGDIPEGYSVSREKKERFSLILESASTNQTSMYLCASSRDRTFSYEQYFGPGTRLTVT.